This T cell receptor beta chain emerged from a study of cytomegalovirus exposure and HLA in healthy donors (dated by TCRdb to about 2017). About the investigation overall: An earlier analysis of roughly 500 of the donors reported 250 to 300 Gb of sequence data and roughly 100 million unique TCR beta sequences from some 180 million T cells. Every repertoire in the discovery cohort had been generated on one and the same sequencing platform. The study used immunosequencing to profile the T cell repertoires of approximately 630 subjects and linked those repertoires to cytomegalovirus serostatus. Rather than drawing on any new phenotypic data, the later analysis identified candidate immune exposures from TCR beta sequences and the way those sequences occurred across donors. Among the roughly 370 genotyped donors, under 90% belonged to the genetic ancestry cluster associated with self-reported Caucasian donors. In a later genetic analysis, genome-wide SNP genotypes for 398 of the 666 donors were used, and that subset was treated as a discovery cohort. Donor age, sex, ethnicity and CMV serostatus were compiled alongside the repertoire data. Among 300 to 500 genotyped donors of the cohort, an average of roughly 230,000 unique TCR beta nucleotide sequences was sequenced per donor, of which 15% to 20% were non-productive. A separate validation cohort of over 95 different subjects was used in addition to the 666-subject first cohort. The number of typed donors differed by locus: roughly 629-630 for A, B, C, DRB1 and DQB1; 522 for DQA1; approximately 600 for DPA1; and some 450 for DPB1. Class I and class II HLA loci were covered by the typing at four-digit resolution. To predict cytomegalovirus infection status, the study combined high-throughput TCR immunosequencing, statistical association of individual TCRs with disease status, and machine learning. About 280 gigabases of sequencing data and around 90 million unique TCR sequences made up an early release that covered several hundred HLA-typed donors. To study patterns of TCR occurrence, a later analysis re-analyzed previously published TCR beta repertoires from hundreds of donors and added high-resolution HLA genotyping. Because of strong linkage in the cohort, four or five DR-DQ haplotypes were treated as single units for association and clustering. To decide whether each TCR beta V gene segment behaved as functional or pseudogenic, an earlier analysis of some 600 of the donors relied on high-throughput TCR beta sequencing. The study aimed to test whether cataloging public T cell receptors could reveal signatures of past pathogen exposure. Study-wide conclusions, independent of this receptor: A later genetic analysis reported fewer N-insertions in productive TCRs among donors in an Asian-associated ancestry cluster than the roughly 620-donor mean. A later analysis found that most CMV-associated TCR beta chains appeared HLA-restricted, with HLA associations seemingly driven largely by CMV exposure. According to a later analysis, parvovirus B19, influenza, CMV and Epstein-Barr virus appeared linked to several top co-occurrence clusters. A further reported finding was that TCR beta sequences accurately predicted the HLA-A and HLA-B alleles for most subjects in the first cohort. Most TCR sequences were observed very rarely across donors, whereas some public TCRs were present in many individuals. A later genetic analysis associated a missense DCLRE1C variant with V-gene and J-gene trimming of TCR beta chains, and an independent cohort replicated the association. Immune exposure information for the cohort was limited to CMV serostatus. The earlier analysis of 450 to 700 of the donors excluded 15 to 20 rarely observed V segments, including chromosome 9 orphons, because counts were too low. It was suggested by the authors that the approach could potentially be generalized to other disease states and immunological phenotypes. In this cohort, only TCR beta chains were sequenced, and detectable features were limited by the absence of alpha or paired-chain data. A group of highly shared sequence variants was considered likely to be a technical artifact of the sequencing pipeline. A few of the identified cytomegalovirus-associated TCR beta chains were confirmed in vitro to be specific for cytomegalovirus antigens. At a false discovery rate of 0.05, a later analysis linked around 17,000 TCR beta sequences to specific HLA alleles. Because HLA typing was missing for some donors at each locus, association tests included only the typed subset. Compared with equally common non-associated chains, HLA-associated TCR beta chains in a later analysis were more clonally expanded and had lower generation probabilities. In a later analysis, TCR association rates were found to vary across HLA loci, with the most associated TCRs seen for DRB1 alleles and the fewest for HLA-C alleles. The study listed 150 to 200 TCR beta chains as associated with cytomegalovirus. The classifier was reported to diagnose cytomegalovirus status with high specificity and sensitivity in both the original and validation cohorts. When HLA alleles, especially DR and DQ, strongly co-occurred, attributing TCR associations to individual alleles was difficult. An earlier analysis of 587 of the donors showed that most TCR beta V segments appeared in productive rearrangements either about 90% or about 30% of the time, which broadly matched IMGT annotations. Correlated functional status among segregating V segments might reflect linkage disequilibrium, but an unknown experimental factor could not be ruled out. Roughly uniform sequencing depth across donors was assumed in presence/absence analyses, although this assumption may not hold. Some IMGT-functional V segments, including TRBV6-2 and TRBV6-3, could not be told apart with the 87-base-pair reads, so those segments were excluded.

The cohort was made up of 666 healthy bone marrow donors. At the time of sampling, every cohort member was nominally healthy, though immune exposures that went unrecorded were likely present. The donor tested CMV seronegative, placing the donor among the approximately 400 seronegative members of the cohort. A peripheral blood sample was collected from each donor, and TCR beta sequencing was performed on peripheral blood mononuclear cells. The Qiagen DNeasy Blood Extraction Kit was used to extract genomic DNA from the blood cell samples. With regard to this clone: What this receptor recognizes is not known. Per-base qualities were not stored, and no clone one base away is much larger.

Receptors were amplified or captured by the immunoSEQ multiplex PCR assay. A mixture of 60 forward primers for TCR Vbeta segments and 13 reverse primers for TCR Jbeta segments was used in the multiplex PCR. The CDR3 region of rearranged TCR beta genes was amplified from genomic DNA by a multiplex PCR assay. The Illumina HiSeq System was used to sequence the amplified TCR beta libraries as 87-base-pair reads. On the study's bioinformatics: Across the 670 or so repertoires, a later analysis counted tens of millions of unique TCR beta chains, some 11 million of which were shared by at least two donors. To remove PCR and sequencing errors, raw reads were error-corrected and collapsed into unique sequences using a nearest-neighbor algorithm that merged closely related sequences. CDR3 sequences were aligned to IMGT reference sequences to assign V, D and J gene segments. Each retained sequence needed at least a six-nucleotide match to both a V gene segment and a J gene segment. Rearrangements were classified as productive when the CDR3 lacked stop codons and remained in frame with V and J, and all other rearrangements were classified as non-productive. Following IMGT convention, CDR3 was defined as the stretch from the second conserved V-encoded cysteine to the conserved J-encoded phenylalanine. Sequences without an unambiguous match to a single V gene segment were excluded from the earlier analysis of about 600 of the donors. An earlier analysis of several hundred of the donors called V segments functional above 56.7% productive rearrangements and segregating when the between-donor standard deviation exceeded 5%. A statistical classification framework was built to diagnose cytomegalovirus status from the catalog of TCR beta chain sequences. V and J gene assignment, in a later analysis, came from comparing TCR nucleotide sequences with IMGT/GENE-DB human TR gene sequences. In a later analysis, CDR3 sequences and most-parsimonious VDJ recombination scenarios were assigned using the TCRdist pipeline. In a later analysis, each TCR beta chain was defined by its CDR3 amino acid sequence together with its V-gene family, and reads without a unique V-gene family were excluded. To address suspected cross-contamination and a sequencing artifact, a later analysis removed several hundred highly shared, low-generation-probability nucleotide sequences. A later analysis calculated a clonal expansion index for each public chain from normalized within-repertoire ranks of inferred template counts. A later analysis computed generation probabilities with a VDJ recombination model fitted to out-of-frame rearrangements, and checked the results against IGoR. Hypergeometric tests were used in a later analysis to score TCR-TCR, TCR-HLA and TCR-CMV co-occurrence, with a repertoire-size bias correction applied to the TCR pairs. False discovery rates were estimated in a later analysis by permuting HLA or CMV assignments 20 times. In a later analysis, co-occurring TCRs were grouped using DBSCAN, and TCRdist sequence similarity was added for clustering within HLA-allele-positive subsets. Repertoires with fewer than 30,000 or more than 120,000 public chains were left out of co-occurrence clustering, as were five repertoires with anomalous nucleotide sharing. Sourced from immuneACCESS, this table was stored by TCRdb with only in-frame sequences that have V and J called. A share of the clones is absent; for the studies checked, an unresolved V gene accounts for under half, and the remainder has no known explanation. D and trimming were read from the DNA, whereas the V and J calls and clone size are those reported in that table. The sample table contains under 200,000 clones; only one count was recorded for approximately 88% of them. The top ten constitute 0.25% to 0.3% of the sample.

CDR1 and CDR2, per the germline V gene, are SGHDT and YYEEEE. Trimmed from V: 4 bases; trimmed from J: 5 bases; junction bases lacking a gene match: 13. Reading from cysteine to phenylalanine, the CDR3 counts 17 amino acids. Only the CDR3 region is kept as DNA, spanning 51 bases read in frame from base 1. Material for sequencing was PBMCs. This clonotype was obtained from a boy younger than 18 in good health and CMV-seronegative. The chain is encoded by TRBV5-6 joined to TRBJ1-5, and 9 junction bases match TRBD1. The CDR3 loop reads CASSRGTGRNSYQPQHF. The bases read TGTGCCAGCAGCCGAGGGACAGGGAGGAATTCATATCAGCCCCAGCATTTT. Here the CDR3 is joined to the reference TRBV5-6 and TRBJ1-5 genes, and the full variable domain is: DAGVTQSPTHLIKTRGQQVTLRCSPKSGHDTVSWYQQALGQGPQFIFQYYEEEERQRGNFPDRFSGHQFPNYSSELNVNALLLGDSALYLCASSRGTGRNSYQPQHFGDGTRLSIL.